This T cell receptor beta chain was sequenced for a study of blood T cell repertoires in COVID-19. Germline V CDR1 and CDR2: MGHDK, SYGVNS. V lost 6 bases and J 8 bases, leaving 19 bases between the germline ends. This CDR3 comprises 14 residues. Profiled with immunoSEQ multiplex PCR; TCRdb holds only in-frame clones, not every one. The sample includes about 160,000 clones, about 88% seen only once; the top ten take 5% to 6%. V gene TRBV25-1 combines with J gene TRBJ1-2; D remains ambiguous. Sequencing input: peripheral blood. The origin of this receptor is a woman in her fifties or sixties with COVID-19, enrolled during active disease. CDR3 protein: CASRRGGFRGGYTF. CDR3 bases: TGTGCCAGCAGGCGTGGCGGATTCCGTGGCGGCTACACCTTC.